The rows below give T cell receptor beta chains drawn from one sample of a study of vaccination effects on CD4 cells after COVID-19. The assay was immunoSEQ multiplex PCR, and TCRdb's table has in-frame clones only and misses some. The table shows under 50,000 clones, with about three quarters occurring only once. Their cognate antigens are unknown. The sample consisted of CD4+ T cells from PBMCs cultured without peptide, taken before COVID-19 vaccination. These receptors all stem from a human donor who had a prior SARS-CoV-2 infection. The CDR3 runs from the conserved cysteine through the conserved F or W. Each record gives: D gene, clone size, V gene, J gene, CDR3 DNA, CDR3 protein. A D gene is named only where the DNA matches it firmly. Clone size is not always given. Where it is, it says once, few, many or a class for expanded clones.

>TRBD1|few|TRBV6-5|TRBJ1-4
TGTGCCAGCAGTCAACAGGGGCGGGGAAAACTGTTTTTT
CASSQQGRGKLFF
>.|few|TRBV6-6|TRBJ1-6
TGTGCCAGCACCAACCCCCGACAGCTTTCACCCCTCCACTTT
CASTNPRQLSPLHF
>TRBD1|few|TRBV5-5|TRBJ2-7
TGTGCCAGCAGCCCAACGGGACAGGGGGCTCGGGAGCAGTACTTC
CASSPTGQGAREQYF
>.|.|TRBV11-3|TRBJ1-1
TGTGCCAGCAGCTTAGTATGGGGGCGAAGCACTGAAGCTTTCTTT
CASSLVWGRSTEAFF
>.|.|TRBV9|TRBJ2-1
TGTGCCAGCAGCGCACAGGCCTACAATGAGCAGTTCTTC
CASSAQAYNEQFF
>.|.|TRBV24-1|TRBJ2-2
TGTGCCACCAGTGATCCAGGGTTGTCACCCAGAAAGATAAACACCGGGGAGCTGTTTTTT
CATSDPGLSPRKINTGELFF
>TRBD1|.|TRBV19|TRBJ1-5
TGTGCCAGCCGGGAAACGACAGGGTTAAGCAATCAGCCCCAGCATTTT
CASRETTGLSNQPQHF
>TRBD1|few|TRBV6-6|TRBJ1-5
TGTGCCAGCAGTAACCGACAGGGTTATAGCAATCAGCCCCAGCATTTT
CASSNRQGYSNQPQHF
>.|.|TRBV7-9|TRBJ1-1
TGTGCCAGCAGCTTAGTTTGGGTTACTGAAGCTTTCTTT
CASSLVWVTEAFF
>.|.|TRBV1|TRBJ1-5
TGCACCAGCAGCCCCCCGGATCCACAACTAGCCCAGCATTTT
CTSSPPDPQLAQHF
>.|.|TRBV5-6|TRBJ2-3
TGTGCCAGCAGCACCGGACTCTCGACAGATACGCAGTATTTT
CASSTGLSTDTQYF
>TRBD1|.|TRBV6-5|TRBJ1-5
TGTGCCAGCAGTCTCGGACAGGGAGTTCAGCCCCAGCATTTT
CASSLGQGVQPQHF
>.|few|TRBV21-1|TRBJ2-5
TGTGCCAGCAGCAAATATCGGACTACCCGAAAGCAAGAGACCCAGTACTTC
CASSKYRTTRKQETQYF
>.|.|TRBV11-2|TRBJ2-1
TGTGCCAGTGGGTACGCTAGCTCCTACAATGAGCAGTTCTTC
CASGYASSYNEQFF
>TRBD2|.|TRBV19|TRBJ2-1
TGTGCCAGTAGTATTTCCGGCGGGAGGTACAATGAGCAGTTCTTC
CASSISGGRYNEQFF
>.|once|TRBV6-2/TRBV6-3|TRBJ1-6
TGTGCCAGCAGTCTGGGGACGGATTCACCCCTCCACTTT
CASSLGTDSPLHF
>.|.|TRBV21-1|TRBJ1-2
TGTGCCAGCAGAAGGACAGGGGCATCTGGCTACACCTTC
CASRRTGASGYTF
>TRBD2|.|TRBV5-6|TRBJ2-4
TGTGCCAGCAGCGCGGGACTAGCGGGAGCTTGGAAAAACATTCAGTACTTC
CASSAGLAGAWKNIQYF
>TRBD2|once|TRBV29-1|TRBJ2-7
TGCAGCGTCCGCGGACTAGCGGGGGGACGCTCCTACGAGCAGTACTTC
CSVRGLAGGRSYEQYF
>.|.|TRBV4-2|TRBJ2-3
TGTGCCAGCAGCCATGCCGGCGGGTTACGCCCAGATACGCAGTATTTT
CASSHAGGLRPDTQYF
>.|once|TRBV21-1|TRBJ1-5
TGTGCCAGCAGAACGGGCCCCTCGGGAAGCAATCAGCCCCAGCATTTT
CASRTGPSGSNQPQHF
>TRBD2|.|TRBV9|TRBJ2-5
TGTGCCAGCAGCGTGACTAGCGGGGGGGCACTGGGAGAGACCCAGTACTTC
CASSVTSGGALGETQYF
>.|.|TRBV2|TRBJ2-7
TGTGCCAGCAGTGAAGGAGGCTGGGTAGCAGATACCTACGAGCAGTACTTC
CASSEGGWVADTYEQYF
>.|.|TRBV4-1|TRBJ2-7
TGCGCCAGCAGCCAGGTACCGCACTCCTACGAGCAGTACTTC
CASSQVPHSYEQYF
>.|few|TRBV9|TRBJ2-2
TGTGCCAGCAGCGCCAGCGGATGGGACACCGGGGAGCTGTTTTTT
CASSASGWDTGELFF
>.|once|TRBV3-1/TRBV3-2|TRBJ2-3
TGTGCCAGCAGCCAAGGTCCAGATACGCAGTATTTT
CASSQGPDTQYF
>.|.|TRBV30|TRBJ2-2
TGTGCCTGGGAAGACAGACCCACCGGGGAGCTGTTTTTT
CAWEDRPTGELFF
>.|once|TRBV4-2|TRBJ2-1
TGTGCCAGCAGCCCACTCAGCGGGTCAGGGGCCTACAATGAGCAGTTCTTC
CASSPLSGSGAYNEQFF
>TRBD2|.|TRBV2|TRBJ2-7
TGTGCCAGCAACCCGGGAGGGGGGGCTAGCGGGCCCGAGCAGTACTTC
CASNPGGGASGPEQYF
>.|.|TRBV9|TRBJ2-7
TGTGCCAGCAGCGTAGAACTACAGACCTACGAGCAGTACTTC
CASSVELQTYEQYF
>TRBD2|.|TRBV27|TRBJ2-5
TGTGCTACGAGTCAGCGGGGCACAGAGACCCAGTACTTC
CATSQRGTETQYF
>.|many|TRBV6-2/TRBV6-3|TRBJ2-5
TGTGCCAGCAGTTACTCCCCGGGAGAGTACCAAGAGACCCAGTACTTC
CASSYSPGEYQETQYF
>.|.|TRBV7-2|TRBJ1-1
TGTGCCAGCAGCTTGCTCGGGGGTTTTGAAGCTTTCTTT
CASSLLGGFEAFF
>.|.|TRBV6-5|TRBJ2-5
TGTGCCAGCACCTCGGGGACGGGGTCGGAGACCCAGTACTTC
CASTSGTGSETQYF
>TRBD2|.|TRBV2|TRBJ2-3
TGTGCCAGCTGCCTTGGACTAGCTCTTGCAGATACGCAGTATTTT
CASCLGLALADTQYF
>TRBD2|.|TRBV19|TRBJ2-7
TGTGCCAGTAGTAAAAGCGGGGGAATTCCCTACGAGCAGTACTTC
CASSKSGGIPYEQYF
>TRBD2|.|TRBV5-4|TRBJ2-7
TGTGCCAGCAGCGCCGGGACTAGCATGGGATACGAGCAGTACTTC
CASSAGTSMGYEQYF
>TRBD1|few|TRBV23-1|TRBJ2-7
TGCGCCAGCAGCATGCATGAGGGGGCGCGGGAGCAGTACTTC
CASSMHEGAREQYF
>.|few|TRBV30|TRBJ1-5
TGTGCCTGGAGTGTAGACAGCTACAATCAGCCCCAGCATTTT
CAWSVDSYNQPQHF
>TRBD1|.|TRBV30|TRBJ1-2
TGTGCCTGGAATCCGAACAGGGGACACTATGGCTACACCTTC
CAWNPNRGHYGYTF
>.|.|TRBV7-2|TRBJ1-2
TGTGCCAGCAGCCCCGGACAGACTAACTATGGCTACACCTTC
CASSPGQTNYGYTF
>TRBD2|.|TRBV9|TRBJ2-5
TGTGCCAGCAGCGTTGGGGTTGGGGGAGGGTCCCAAGAGACCCAGTACTTC
CASSVGVGGGSQETQYF
>TRBD2|.|TRBV6-5|TRBJ2-7
TGTGCCAGCACCGGGAGGGGCGGACCATACTGCTTC
CASTGRGGPYCF
>.|few|TRBV18|TRBJ1-1
TGTGCCAGCTCACTCTCAGACGGGAACACTGAAGCTTTCTTT
CASSLSDGNTEAFF
>.|.|TRBV6-5|TRBJ2-1
TGTGCCAGCAGTTACCTAGGGGGAAGGGACAATGAGCAGTTCTTC
CASSYLGGRDNEQFF
>TRBD1|.|TRBV7-3|TRBJ2-7
TGTGCCAGCAGCAAGGGGGCAGGGGCTCCCTACGAGCAGTACTTC
CASSKGAGAPYEQYF
>.|.|TRBV20-1|TRBJ2-5
TGCAGGGTAGGAGTGTCTGAGACCCAGTACTTC
CRVGVSETQYF
>.|.|TRBV6-2/TRBV6-3|TRBJ2-3
TGTGCCAGCAGTTACGATTTGTTGGGACACCGCACAGATACGCAGTATTTT
CASSYDLLGHRTDTQYF
>.|.|TRBV5-1|TRBJ2-7
TGCGCCAGCAGCTTGGGTAGCTCCTACGAGCAGTACTTC
CASSLGSSYEQYF
>TRBD2|once|TRBV4-1|TRBJ2-4
TGCGCCAGCAGCCAAGGGCGACTAGCGGGAGGCAAAAACATTCAGTACTTC
CASSQGRLAGGKNIQYF
>.|medium-sized|TRBV28|TRBJ1-5
TGTGCCAGCAGTTTATATCGTCAGCCCCAGCATTTT
CASSLYRQPQHF
>.|.|TRBV5-1|TRBJ2-1
TGCGCCAGCAGCTTTTTCAGGTACAATGAGCAGTTCTTC
CASSFFRYNEQFF
>TRBD1|.|TRBV18|TRBJ2-1
TGTGCCAGCTCACCACAACAGGGGCGAGGGGAGCAGTTCTTC
CASSPQQGRGEQFF
>.|.|TRBV7-9|TRBJ1-2
TGTGCCAGCGGGATACAGGATACCTATGGCTACACCTTC
CASGIQDTYGYTF
>TRBD1|.|TRBV11-3|TRBJ2-7
TGTGCCAGCAGCTTACGACAGGGACCCCCTGGAGAGCAGTACTTC
CASSLRQGPPGEQYF
>.|.|TRBV12-5|TRBJ1-1
TGTGCTAGTGGTTTGACTGCTTCGATCCCTGAAGCTTTCTTT
CASGLTASIPEAFF
>TRBD2|.|TRBV7-3|TRBJ2-5
TGTGCCAGCAGCCCAACGGGGGGACTAGGAGGGCAAGAGACCCAGTACTTC
CASSPTGGLGGQETQYF
>.|.|TRBV7-3|TRBJ2-2
TGTGCCAGCAGCTTAATTCGGGGGGCGGACACCGGGGAGCTGTTTTTT
CASSLIRGADTGELFF
>TRBD1|few|TRBV10-3|TRBJ2-1
TGTGCCATCGCAGGGGGCGACGAGCAGTTCTTC
CAIAGGDEQFF